One sample yielded the 3 T cell receptor beta chains listed below, sequenced in a study of monozygotic twins with inflammatory bowel disease. With the 5' RACE reads reprocessed, TCRdb shows one record per CDR3 protein and no DNA. The sample has 400,000 to 500,000 distinct CDR3 sequences, and its top ten clones hold approximately 2.3%. Sequencing was carried out using blood. These receptors were obtained from a human donor with ulcerative colitis or Crohn's disease, or a healthy co-twin of an affected twin (not recorded which).

The V and J genes are TRBV4-1 and TRBJ2-1; TCRdb reports TRBD2, a call that lacks DNA to check it against. CDR1 and CDR2 (germline): MGHRA, YSYEKL. The CDR3 contains 16 residues. The CDR3 region is CASSRTLADSYNEQFF.

The rearrangement uses TRBV4-3 and TRBJ2-1; TCRdb lists TRBD1, though no DNA is available to test this call. This CDR3 is 15 amino acids long. The germline V gene has CDR1 LGHNA and CDR2 YSLEER. The CDR3 sequence: CASSQDAGPADEQFF.

The chain employs TRBV20-1 and TRBJ2-7; TCRdb returns TRBD1, unconfirmable since there is no DNA. Germline V lookup: CDR1 DFQATT, CDR2 SNEGSKA (reference sequence). The CDR3 is 12 residues long. CDR3 in amino acids: CSARRQGGEQYF.